This T cell receptor (beta chain) emerged from a study of T cells in Graves' hyperthyroidism and ophthalmopathy. The table lists this clonotype with many counts. Trimming took off 3 bases at V and 3 bases at J, with 12 bases between the two ends. Germline V gives CDR1 DFQATT, CDR2 SNEGSKA (reference sequence). CDR3 length equals 13 residues. There were TCR beta CDR3 regions amplified from RNA transcripts. The primer set for the first-round RT-PCR of the TCR CDR3 was HTBI. TCRdb recomputed calls from the multiplex PCR reads with MiXCR, one row per CDR3 protein. Of 490,000 or so distinct CDR3 sequences in the sample, around a fifth are singletons; the top ten hold approximately 49%.

The TCR was taken from a woman in her 70s with Graves' ophthalmopathy. The material sequenced was blood. The rearrangement links TRBV20-1 to TRBJ2-7; D uncertain. Written as DNA, the CDR3 is TGCAGTGCTAGCGTCTCAGACGGCTACGAGCAGTACTTC. Translated, it gives CSASVSDGYEQYF.